This TCR beta chain appears in the sequencing data of a study of cytomegalovirus exposure and HLA in healthy donors. Study-level points and caveats: 150 or so TCR beta chains were listed as cytomegalovirus-associated.

The germline V gene encodes CDR1 MGHRA and CDR2 YSYEKL. Trimming left V 0 bases short and J 4 bases short, with 11 bases between. This CDR3 is built from 15 residues. Details on this clone: Its specificity is unknown.

Primers for the PCR totalled 60 Vbeta and 13 Jbeta. Per the original methods: Some 11 million of the roughly 80 million unique TCR beta chains counted in a later analysis were shared. TCRdb keeps only in-frame clones here, not all; method: immunoSEQ multiplex PCR. The V and J calls and the clone size are those of that table, but D and trimming were determined from the DNA. Found here are roughly 150,000 clones, approximately 79% of them singletons; the top ten hold 1.2%. At collection, donors were nominally healthy, but unrecorded immune exposures were probable. The specimen sequenced was PBMCs. The origin of this receptor is a female donor in good health and CMV-seronegative. The chain links TRBV4-1 to TRBJ2-3; TRBD2 might be the D (6 bases). CDR3 sequence reads: CASSQDGSGADTQYF. CDR3 DNA: TGCGCCAGCAGCCAAGACGGGAGTGGCGCAGATACGCAGTATTTT.